This T cell receptor beta chain is drawn from a study of regulatory T cells in long-lasting Graves disease. Regarding time point: newly diagnosed GD, antithyroid drugs for less than 3 months. The TCR library was made from RNA that had been extracted from PBMCs in TRIzol. In germline, CDR1 is SGHTA, CDR2 FQGNSA. The CDR3 is made up of 15 amino acids. The V and J ends lost 1 base and 3 bases respectively, with 13 bases between them. Combining iRepertoire HTBI primers with Arm-PCR of CDR3 regions, the authors built TCR beta libraries. Authors' methods: Looking across samples, the authors found 62 TRBV and approximately 13 TRBJ segments. In TCRdb, the multiplex PCR reads were re-called with MiXCR into one record per CDR3 protein. These V and J calls originate from TCRdb's pipeline instead of the authors' own analysis. There are around 400,000 distinct CDR3 sequences in the sample; approximately 15% occur only once, and under 9% lies in the top ten.

Whole-study results and caveats: When disease was persistent, TRBV28, TRBJ1-2 and TRBJ2-5 were the favored segments.

This clonotype was seen a few times. The antigen is undetermined. The same data also went into a second study, on T cells in Graves' hyperthyroidism and ophthalmopathy. That source adds: The study used the HTBI primer set for a first-round RT-PCR of the TCR CDR3.

The TCR was taken from a middle-aged woman with Graves disease. The sample in question was peripheral blood mononuclear cells (PBMCs), obtained at new diagnosis, from a patient treated with antithyroid drugs. The gene calls are TRBV7-2 and TRBJ2-7; D possibly corresponds to TRBD1 (5 bases). The CDR3: CASSLGFEGDYEQYF. The DNA of the CDR3 is TGTGCCAGCAGCTTAGGTTTCGAAGGGGACTACGAGCAGTACTTC.